The next 16 T cell receptor beta chains were all read from a single sample in a study of OX40 agonist ivuxolimab in advanced cancers. The assay was immunoSEQ multiplex PCR, and TCRdb's table has in-frame clones only and misses some. The table shows under 85,000 clones, with about 80% occurring only once. The sequences come from CD4+ or CD8+ T cells sorted from blood, collected in a trial of the OX40 agonist ivuxolimab. These receptors were taken from an adult with an advanced solid tumor such as melanoma, head and neck, liver or kidney cancer.

This clone was observed a handful of times. This CDR3 is CASSEPSERPQHF. The DNA of the CDR3 is TGTGCCAGCAGTGAACCCTCCGAACGGCCCCAGCATTTT. The chain uses TRBV6-1 and TRBJ1-5; D uncertain. Germline V gene lookup returns CDR1 MNHNS and CDR2 SASEGT. Trimming took 2 bases from V and 9 from J, leaving 11 bases between them. This CDR3 has 13 amino acids.

CDR3 residues: CASSQEVGNEQFF. In DNA form, the CDR3 reads TGCGCCAGCAGCCAAGAAGTCGGGAATGAGCAGTTCTTC. The chain employs TRBV4-3 and TRBJ2-1; D is ambiguous. The CDR3 runs 13 residues. The germline CDR1 and CDR2 sequences are LGHNA and YSLEER. Trimming removed 0 bases at V and 7 bases at J, with 7 bases between.

The sample holds one count of this clone. This sequence joins TRBV7-2 and TRBJ1-1; D might be TRBD1 (5 bases). The CDR3 covers 14 residues. V lost 6 bases and J lost 1, with 12 bases in between. The germline gives CDR1 SGHTA, CDR2 FQGNSA. CDR3 region: CASRFSGPNTEAFF. The CDR3 coding sequence is TGTGCCAGCAGGTTTTCAGGGCCGAACACTGAAGCTTTCTTT.

The chain carries TRBV7-9 and TRBJ1-2, with D uncertain. The CDR3 is made up of 15 amino acids. Trimming removed 4 bases at V and 8 bases at J, with 20 bases between. Looked up from germline, CDR1 is SEHNR and CDR2 is FQNEAQ (reference sequence). CDR3 residues: CASSSSTALFGGYTF. CDR3 in DNA: TGTGCCAGCAGCTCTTCCACTGCCCTTTTTGGCGGCTACACCTTC.

The rearrangement links TRBV5-6 to TRBJ1-5; D might be TRBD1 (6 bases). The germline V gene encodes CDR1 SGHDT and CDR2 YYEEEE. V was pared by 3 bases and J by 4 bases, with 11 bases between. The CDR3 totals 14 residues. Written as DNA, the CDR3 is TGTGCCAGCAGCTCAGGGGCTTCGAATCAGCCCCAGCATTTT. Residues: CASSSGASNQPQHF. The variable domain in full, completed from reference TRBV5-6 and TRBJ1-5, reads DAGVTQSPTHLIKTRGQQVTLRCSPKSGHDTVSWYQQALGQGPQFIFQYYEEEERQRGNFPDRFSGHQFPNYSSELNVNALLLGDSALYLCASSSGASNQPQHFGDGTRLSIL.

CDR3 nucleotides: TGTGCCAGCAGCCAGTCGAGCGGAGTTTACAATGAGCAGTTCTTC. Translation: CASSQSSGVYNEQFF. This sequence joins TRBV7-6 and TRBJ2-1; D perhaps matches TRBD2 (5 bases). Trimming took off 5 bases at V and 4 bases at J, with 15 bases between the two ends. CDR1 and CDR2 (germline): SGHVS, FNYEAQ. This CDR3 is 15 amino acids long.

This chain links TRBV30 with TRBJ1-2; D is uncertain. CDR1 GTSNPN and CDR2 SVGIG come from the germline V gene (reference sequence). The CDR3 extends over 11 amino acids. Trimming took 3 bases from V and 2 from J, leaving 4 bases between them. The CDR3 DNA sequence: TGTGCCTGGAGGTTGAACTATGGCTACACCTTC. As protein: CAWRLNYGYTF.

V is TRBV7-2 and J is TRBJ2-7; 9 positions agree with TRBD2. V gave up 7 bases and J gave up 4 bases; unmatched junction bases: 17. Germline CDR1 reads SGHTA; CDR2 reads FQGNSA. The CDR3 consists of 17 residues. The CDR3 sequence: CASTKAPSGMLSYEQYF. CDR3 DNA: TGTGCCAGCACCAAAGCCCCTAGCGGGATGCTTTCGTACGAGCAGTACTTC.

The chain carries TRBV5-1 and TRBJ1-4; possible D gene TRBD1, 6 bases. The V and J ends lost 4 bases and 7 bases respectively, with 14 bases between them. CDR1 is SGHRS and CDR2 is YFSETQ in the germline V gene. CDR3 size: 14 residues. The CDR3 spells CASSDGGDREKLFF. In DNA form, the CDR3 reads TGCGCCAGCAGCGACGGGGGCGATCGTGAAAAACTGTTTTTT. Using reference TRBV5-1 and TRBJ1-4 for the parts outside the CDR3, the full variable domain is KAGVTQTPRYLIKTRGQQVTLSCSPISGHRSVSWYQQTPGQGLQFLFEYFSETQRNKGNFPGRFSGRQFSNSRSEMNVSTLELGDSALYLCASSDGGDREKLFFGSGTQLSVL.

The V and J genes are TRBV27 and TRBJ2-7; D gene ambiguous. V was shortened by 3 bases and J by 2 bases, with 11 bases between the two germline ends. Germline assignment: CDR1 MNHEY and CDR2 SMNVEV (reference sequence). The CDR3 extends over 14 amino acids. The CDR3 protein is CASSFQPFPYEQYF. The CDR3 DNA sequence: TGTGCCAGCAGTTTTCAGCCTTTTCCCTACGAGCAGTACTTC.

The J gene is TRBJ2-7, the V gene TRBV7-2; tentative D call: TRBD2 (6 bases). The V end lost 1 base, the J end lost 0 bases, and 19 bases lay between the germline ends. The CDR3 extends over 18 amino acids. Per the germline V gene, CDR1 is SGHTA and CDR2 is FQGNSA. The CDR3 sequence is CASSLEGLAQPISYEQYF. As DNA, the CDR3 is TGTGCCAGCAGCTTAGAGGGGCTAGCGCAACCGATCTCCTACGAGCAGTACTTC.

The V and J genes are TRBV19 and TRBJ1-5; unclear D gene. The CDR3 length is 14 residues. The V gene lost 7 bases and the J gene lost 5 bases, with 15 bases spanning the gap. Per germline, CDR1 LNHDA and CDR2 SQIVND (reference sequence). The CDR3 reads CASTLAGTDQPQHF. The CDR3 coding sequence is TGTGCCAGTACCCTCGCGGGTACGGATCAGCCCCAGCATTTT.

V gene TRBV14 combines with J gene TRBJ2-1; D tentatively reads TRBD1 or TRBD2 (6 bases each). V was cut by 3 bases and J by 7 bases, with 22 bases left in between. CDR3 size: 17 residues. Germline assignment: CDR1 SGHDN and CDR2 FVKESK. CDR3: CASSHERRGRPGNEQFF. In DNA form, the CDR3 reads TGTGCCAGCAGCCACGAGAGAAGGGGGAGGCCGGGGAATGAGCAGTTCTTC.

The rearrangement joins TRBV30 to TRBJ2-1; possible D gene TRBD2, 6 bases. Trimming left V 0 bases short and J 12 bases short, with 21 bases between. There are 15 residues in the CDR3. Germline CDR1 and CDR2: GTSNPN and SVGIG (reference sequence). As DNA, the CDR3 is TGTGCCTGGAGTGTTGGGGGGATGATTACAATAAGGCAGTTCTTC. This gives the protein CAWSVGGMITIRQFF.

The chain has TRBV29-1 and TRBJ1-5; D uncertain. The CDR3 totals 13 residues. Germline CDR1 SQVTM, CDR2 ANQGSEA. V was trimmed by 4 bases and J by 3 bases, leaving 10 bases between them. The CDR3 bases are TGCAGCGTTGCCCCCTCGCCCAATCAGCCCCAGCATTTT. Encoded protein: CSVAPSPNQPQHF. The full variable domain, rest sourced from reference TRBV29-1 and TRBJ1-5, is SAVISQKPSRDICQRGTSLTIQCQVDSQVTMMFWYRQQPGQSLTLIATANQGSEATYESGFVIDKFPISRPNLTFSTLTVSNMSPEDSSIYLCSVAPSPNQPQHFGDGTRLSIL.

The chain joins TRBV12-5 to TRBJ2-7; 7 positions agree with TRBD1. The V gene end was trimmed by 7 bases and the J gene end by 2 bases; junction bases not matched to a gene: 5. Germline loops: CDR1 LGHNT, CDR2 FRNRAP. The CDR3 runs 13 residues. In nucleotides, the CDR3 is TGTGCTAGTGCTGGGCAGGGGGCCTACGAGCAGTACTTC. Protein: CASAGQGAYEQYF.